This T cell receptor (beta chain) emerged from a study of blood T cell repertoires in COVID-19. Study details: The study drew acute and convalescent COVID-19 samples from the United States, Italy and Spain.

The Seattle patients, enrolled during active infection, were followed longitudinally. Original handling: Amplifying reference gene primers gave estimates of nucleated cell counts. Some clones are missing from TCRdb's copy, which holds only in-frame ones; the method was immunoSEQ multiplex PCR. The D gene and trimming were derived from the DNA, and the V and J assignments and clone size from that table. The table lists 200,000 to 250,000 clones, 70% to 90% of them singletons. Trimming removed 0 bases from V and 2 bases from J; junction bases left unmatched: 10. Germline V gene data show CDR1 as SGHTA and CDR2 as FQGTGA. This CDR3 has 18 amino acids.

The origin of this receptor is a woman aged 70 to 79 with COVID-19, enrolled during active disease. The sequenced sample consisted of peripheral blood. The rearrangement uses TRBV7-3 and TRBJ1-1, with TRBD1 matching 9 bases. The CDR3 region has the DNA TGTGCCAGCAGCTTAACCCCCCCTCAAACAGGGGGCAACACTGAAGCTTTCTTT. Encoded protein: CASSLTPPQTGGNTEAFF.